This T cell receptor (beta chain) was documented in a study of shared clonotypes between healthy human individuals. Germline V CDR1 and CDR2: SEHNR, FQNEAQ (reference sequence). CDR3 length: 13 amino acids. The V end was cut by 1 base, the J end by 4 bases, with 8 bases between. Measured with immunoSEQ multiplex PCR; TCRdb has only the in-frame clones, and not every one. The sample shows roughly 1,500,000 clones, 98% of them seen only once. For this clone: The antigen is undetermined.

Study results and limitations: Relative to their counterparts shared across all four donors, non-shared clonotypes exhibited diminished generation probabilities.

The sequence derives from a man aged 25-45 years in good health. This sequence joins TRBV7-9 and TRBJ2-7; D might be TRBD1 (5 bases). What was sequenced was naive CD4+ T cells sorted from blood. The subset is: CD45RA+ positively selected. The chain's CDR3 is CASSLVRQYEQYF. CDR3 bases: TGTGCCAGCAGCTTAGTTCGACAGTACGAGCAGTACTTC.